What follows are 28 T cell receptor beta chains derived from one specimen sequenced in a study of a mutant IDH1 vaccine in newly diagnosed glioma. Time point given: week 11, during vaccination. In every dose of vaccine, 300 ug of mutant IDH1 20-mer peptide was given alongside topical imiquimod. Measured with immunoSEQ multiplex PCR; TCRdb has only the in-frame clones, and not every one. The data contain under 150,000 clones, around three quarters of them singletons. No antigen has been identified for these receptors. The sample in question was PBMCs, obtained from a glioma patient whose treatment included an IDH1 peptide vaccine. The source is a man aged 35 to 55 with glioma.

The chain couples TRBV6-5 to TRBJ2-5, with D uncertain. CDR3 size: 14 residues. Between the trimmed V and J ends, which lost 0 bases and 7 bases, there was a span of 12 bases. The V gene's germline CDR1 is MNHEY and CDR2 SVGAGI. DNA of the CDR3: TGTGCCAGCAGTTACTCGTTAGAACTGGGGACCCAGTACTTC. It specifies CASSYSLELGTQYF.

This chain connects TRBV2 to TRBJ2-1; possibly TRBD2 for D (6 bases). Deletions cut 7 bases from V and 2 bases from J, with 9 bases between. The length of the CDR3 is 13 residues. Germline CDR1 is SNHLY and CDR2 is FYNNEI. CDR3 protein: CASIGTPYNEQFF. Here the CDR3 DNA reads TGTGCCAGCATCGGGACTCCCTACAATGAGCAGTTCTTC.

The gene calls are TRBV5-1 and TRBJ2-2; D unresolved. Germline lookup yields CDR1 SGHRS and CDR2 YFSETQ. Trimming removed 6 bases from V and 0 bases from J, with 12 bases in between. The CDR3 spans 15 residues. The CDR3 protein is CASTFRQANTGELFF. The CDR3 DNA is TGCGCCAGCACCTTCCGCCAAGCGAACACCGGGGAGCTGTTTTTT. The variable domain in full, completed from reference TRBV5-1 and TRBJ2-2, reads KAGVTQTPRYLIKTRGQQVTLSCSPISGHRSVSWYQQTPGQGLQFLFEYFSETQRNKGNFPGRFSGRQFSNSRSEMNVSTLELGDSALYLCASTFRQANTGELFFGEGSRLTVL.

The rearrangement uses TRBV5-8 and TRBJ2-5, with TRBD1 matching 8 bases. The CDR3 extends over 15 amino acids. V lost 2 bases, J lost 2 bases, and 5 bases stayed unmatched. Germline lookup yields CDR1 SGHTS and CDR2 YDEGEE. CDR3 bases: TGTGCCAGCAGCTTCAGGACAGGGCGACAAGAGACCCAGTACTTC. This sequence encodes CASSFRTGRQETQYF.

The chain links TRBV7-9 to TRBJ1-4; possibly TRBD1 for D (5 bases). The ends were cut back, 1 base at V and 8 bases at J, with 17 bases in the middle. This CDR3 region has 16 residues. CDR1 is SEHNR, CDR2 FQNEAQ, per germline (reference sequence). This chain's CDR3 is CASSLDRDPRFEKLFF. The DNA of the CDR3 is TGTGCCAGCAGCTTAGACCGGGACCCGAGGTTCGAAAAACTGTTTTTT.

This clone was counted a few times. The CDR3 coding sequence is TGTGCCAGCAGCCATCTATGGGAGGGGACAGGGGCCACAGATACGCAGTATTTT. Amino acids: CASSHLWEGTGATDTQYF. This chain uses TRBV4-2 with TRBJ2-3, with 10 positions matching TRBD1. There are 18 residues in the CDR3. From germline, CDR1 is LGHNA and CDR2 YNFKEQ. After removal of 3 bases from V and 2 bases from J, the junction contained 11 bases not matched to a gene.

This clone was counted between two and nine times. The J gene is TRBJ2-2, the V gene TRBV7-6; tentative D call: TRBD1 (5 bases). Germline V lookup: CDR1 SGHVS, CDR2 FNYEAQ. Trimming left V 2 bases short and J 4 bases short, with 5 bases between. The CDR3 is made up of 13 amino acids. CDR3 in DNA: TGTGCCAGCAGCTTACAGGGCACCGGGGAGCTGTTTTTT. Protein sequence: CASSLQGTGELFF.

CDR3 DNA: TGTGCCAGCAGCCGTACCGGGACCGCGATCTACGAGCAGTACTTC. This codes for CASSRTGTAIYEQYF. The V and J genes are TRBV5-4 and TRBJ2-7; possibly TRBD1 or TRBD2 for D (5 bases each). The CDR3 sequence is 15 residues long. CDR1 is SGHNT, CDR2 YYREEE, per germline (reference sequence). Trimming removed 4 bases at V and 3 bases at J, with 17 bases between.

The CDR3 DNA follows: TGTGCCAGCACCCGGACAGGGTTAAATGAAAAACTGTTTTTT. Amino acids: CASTRTGLNEKLFF. The chain joins TRBV7-9 to TRBJ1-4; 8 positions match TRBD1. The CDR3 consists of 14 residues. V gave up 7 bases and J gave up 5 bases; unmatched junction bases: 6. The V gene's germline CDR1 is SEHNR and CDR2 FQNEAQ (reference sequence).

This clone was detected only once. The chain carries TRBV11-2 and TRBJ1-4; D uncertain. Between the trimmed V and J ends, which lost 3 bases and 0 bases, there was a span of 5 bases. Germline V gene data show CDR1 as SGHAT and CDR2 as FQNNGV. The CDR3 runs to 14 residues. CDR3 coding DNA: TGTGCCAGCAGCTTGGGAACAACTAATGAAAAACTGTTTTTT. This gives the protein CASSLGTTNEKLFF.

The J gene is TRBJ2-5, the V gene TRBV7-2, with TRBD1 identical over 7 bases. This CDR3 comprises 15 residues. The trim removed 5 bases at V and 3 bases at J, leaving 9 bases unmatched. Germline-derived CDR1 and CDR2 are SGHTA and FQGNSA. The CDR3 nucleotides read TGTGCCAGCAGCGCCAACAGGGGTCGTAAAGAGACCCAGTACTTC. It is translated as CASSANRGRKETQYF.

V and J are TRBV5-1 and TRBJ1-5; D is perhaps TRBD1 (5 bases). Germline V CDR1 and CDR2: SGHRS, YFSETQ. The CDR3 is 14 amino acids. Trimming removed 1 base from V and 3 bases from J, with 8 bases in between. CDR3 protein: CASSLQGDNQPQHF. The CDR3 DNA is TGCGCCAGCAGCTTGCAGGGCGACAATCAGCCCCAGCATTTT.

The chain combines TRBV28 with TRBJ1-5; D gene unclear. CDR1 and CDR2 from the germline V gene are MDHEN and SYDVKM. There are 11 residues in the CDR3. Trimming pared 5 bases from V and 11 bases from J, leaving 10 bases between. CDR3 loop: CASSKPRAQHF. As DNA, the CDR3 is TGTGCCAGCAGTAAACCCCGGGCCCAGCATTTT.

The V call is TRBV20-1, the J call TRBJ2-7; D remains ambiguous. V lost 4 bases and J lost 3, with 7 bases in between. Germline-derived CDR1 and CDR2 are DFQATT and SNEGSKA (reference sequence). There are 11 residues in the CDR3. DNA of the CDR3: TGCAGTGCTATTTGGGGCTACGAGCAGTACTTC. Its protein is CSAIWGYEQYF.

V gene TRBV5-1 combines with J gene TRBJ2-2; 10 nucleotides line up with TRBD2. V lost 2 bases to trimming and J lost 7 bases; unmatched junction nucleotides: 8. In germline, CDR1 is SGHRS, CDR2 YFSETQ. The CDR3 spans 16 residues. For the CDR3, the DNA is TGCGCCAGCAGCTTACTAGCGGGGTCCGCTGGCGGGGAGCTGTTTTTT. The encoded protein is CASSLLAGSAGGELFF.

J is TRBJ2-7 and V is TRBV6-5; no clear D gene. Germline-derived CDR1 and CDR2 are MNHEY and SVGAGI. Trimming left V 5 bases short and J 0 bases short, with 11 bases between. The CDR3 is made up of 14 amino acids. In DNA form, the CDR3 reads TGTGCCAGCAGTGCCCAGGATTCCTCCTACGAGCAGTACTTC. It encodes CASSAQDSSYEQYF.

The chain joins TRBV7-2 to TRBJ2-1, with D perhaps TRBD1 or TRBD2 (6 bases each). The ends were cut back, 2 bases at V and 4 bases at J, with 9 bases in the middle. From germline, CDR1 is SGHTA and CDR2 FQGNSA. This CDR3 has 14 amino acids. This CDR3 is CASSLRGVYNEQFF. In DNA, the CDR3 is TGTGCCAGCAGCTTAAGGGGGGTGTACAATGAGCAGTTCTTC.

V gene TRBV5-8 combines with J gene TRBJ1-4, with TRBD1 as a possible D gene (6 bases). The length of the CDR3 is 13 residues. CDR1 is SGHTS, CDR2 YDEGEE, per germline. Trimming stripped 2 bases from V and 10 bases from J, with 12 bases between. The CDR3 DNA sequence: TGTGCCAGCAGCTTCACGGGGGCCGGAAAACTGTTTTTT. This translates into CASSFTGAGKLFF.

V usage is TRBV15 and J usage is TRBJ2-2; tentative D call: TRBD2 (6 bases). The germline CDR1 and CDR2 sequences are LNHNV and YYDKDF (reference sequence). This CDR3 has 16 amino acids. Trimming shortened V by 1 base and J by 2 bases, and 11 bases separated the two germline ends. As DNA, the CDR3 is TGTGCCACCAGCAGAGGAGGGAGGAGCAACACCGGGGAGCTGTTTTTT. This sequence encodes CATSRGGRSNTGELFF.

V and J are TRBV7-6 and TRBJ1-6; no definite D call. CDR1 is SGHVS and CDR2 is FNYEAQ in the germline V gene. Deletions cut 5 bases from V and 9 bases from J, with 17 bases between. This CDR3 region has 15 residues. The CDR3 region is CASSPTDEAGSPLHF. In DNA form, the CDR3 reads TGTGCCAGCAGCCCTACGGACGAGGCAGGTTCACCCCTCCACTTT.

The chain is built from TRBV7-8 and TRBJ2-3; TRBD2 might be the D (6 bases). Trimming pared 5 bases from V and 3 bases from J, leaving 18 bases between. Germline loops: CDR1 SGHVS, CDR2 FQNEAQ. The CDR3 totals 16 residues. The CDR3 sequence: CASSRAGGAGTDTQYF. The DNA of the CDR3 is TGTGCCAGCAGCCGGGCCGGCGGGGCAGGGACAGATACGCAGTATTTT.

This chain uses TRBV7-2 with TRBJ2-3; unclear D gene. Deletions cut 2 bases from V and 6 bases from J, with 6 bases between. The CDR3 is 12 residues long. Germline V lookup: CDR1 SGHTA, CDR2 FQGNSA. Here the CDR3 reads CASSLKRDTQYF. The CDR3 nucleotides are TGTGCCAGCAGCTTAAAAAGGGATACGCAGTATTTT.

V and J are TRBV6-5 and TRBJ1-2; D is unresolved. Germline V gene data show CDR1 as MNHEY and CDR2 as SVGAGI. This CDR3 is built from 16 residues. Trimming took 0 bases from V and 4 from J, leaving 15 bases between them. CDR3 sequence: CASSYSTGDGSYGYTF. The CDR3 DNA sequence: TGTGCCAGCAGTTACTCGACCGGTGACGGTTCCTATGGCTACACCTTC.

The chain recombines TRBV4-3 with TRBJ2-1; D is unclear. The V gene lost 0 bases and the J gene lost 7 bases, with 10 bases spanning the gap. This CDR3 spans 14 amino acids. The germline gives CDR1 LGHNA, CDR2 YSLEER. The CDR3 DNA reads as TGCGCCAGCAGCCAAGATGTGATAGTAAATGAGCAGTTCTTC. Its protein product is CASSQDVIVNEQFF.

The gene calls are TRBV6-5 and TRBJ2-7; TRBD1 matches at 7 bases. CDR1 is MNHEY, CDR2 SVGAGI, per germline. This CDR3 is 14 amino acids long. After removal of 4 bases from V and 3 bases from J, the junction contained 6 bases not matched to a gene. CDR3 residues: CASSLGQTVYEQYF. The CDR3 bases are TGTGCCAGCAGTTTGGGACAGACGGTCTACGAGCAGTACTTC.

This chain links TRBV5-4 with TRBJ2-3; the match to TRBD1 covers 9 bases. CDR1 and CDR2 (germline): SGHNT, YYREEE (reference sequence). The junction had 17 bases not matched to a gene; V was cut back by 4 bases and J by 2 bases. The CDR3 length is 19 residues. In nucleotides, the CDR3 is TGTGCCAGCAGCCTCTCCAGGCCCGGGACAGGGTTGTTCACAGATACGCAGTATTTT. The encoded protein is CASSLSRPGTGLFTDTQYF.

The V call is TRBV7-2, the J call TRBJ2-3, with 10 bases matching TRBD2. The trim removed 3 bases at V and 5 bases at J, leaving 5 bases unmatched. The CDR3 sequence is 15 residues long. Germline CDR1 is SGHTA and CDR2 is FQGNSA. The CDR3: CASSLIAGGGDTQYF. The CDR3 DNA sequence: TGTGCCAGCAGCTTGATAGCGGGAGGAGGAGATACGCAGTATTTT.

The V and J genes are TRBV19 and TRBJ2-2; 7 bases align to TRBD2. The CDR3 is 15 residues long. The J segment lost 1 base and the V segment lost 4 bases, leaving 3 bases of the junction unmatched. Germline loops: CDR1 LNHDA, CDR2 SQIVND (reference sequence). CDR3 sequence reads: CASSRIAGNTGELFF. The CDR3 DNA is TGTGCCAGTAGTAGAATAGCGGGGAACACCGGGGAGCTGTTTTTT.